This T cell receptor beta chain was captured by sequencing in a study of blood T cell repertoires in COVID-19. Study as a whole: Acute and convalescent COVID-19 specimens originated in the United States, Italy and Spain.

Germline values: CDR1 SGHRS, CDR2 YFSETQ. Trimming cost V 1 base and J 3 bases, with 13 bases left between them. This CDR3 comprises 15 residues. In the authors' workflow: Amplification of reference gene primers was used by the study to estimate nucleated cell counts. Sequencing was performed with immunoSEQ multiplex PCR; in TCRdb, only in-frame clones are kept and a portion is missing. The DNA was the basis for D and trimming; V, J and clone size are from that table. The profile shows 200,000 to 250,000 clones, roughly 90% of them singletons. The chain is built from TRBV5-1 and TRBJ1-1, with D possibly being TRBD1 (6 bases). The sequence was collected from a woman between 55 and 75 years old with acute or convalescent COVID-19. Material: peripheral blood. CDR3 residues: CASSLRQPGDTEAFF. The CDR3 DNA sequence: TGCGCCAGCAGCTTGAGGCAGCCAGGGGACACTGAAGCTTTCTTT.